The sequence of this TCR beta chain was determined in a study of blood T cell repertoires in COVID-19. On the study more broadly: Sample material is recorded as cDNA or gDNA derived from T cells, B-cell-depleted T cells, or PBMCs.

Patients from Seattle were sampled longitudinally, starting during active infection. V lost 10 bases and J 0 bases, leaving 7 bases between the germline ends. The CDR3 totals 13 residues. In the source study's methods: Amplification of reference gene primers was used by the study to estimate nucleated cell counts. Measured with immunoSEQ multiplex PCR; TCRdb has only the in-frame clones, and not every one. V and J calls plus clone size are reproduced from that table; the DNA served to infer D and trimming. The sample records 140,000 to 150,000 clones, over 75% being singletons. This rearrangement joins TRBV12-3 or TRBV12-4 to TRBJ2-6, with D unresolved. The sequencing sample was made of peripheral blood. The clonotype was recovered from a woman aged 55-75 years with COVID-19, enrolled during active disease. The CDR3 coding sequence is TGTGCCACCCTTTCCTCTGGGGCCAACGTCCTGACTTTC. It specifies CATLSSGANVLTF.